Presented here are 7 T cell receptor beta chains from one specimen sequenced in a study of neurological immune-mediated disorders. One entry per CDR3 protein results from TCRdb running MiXCR on the 5' RACE reads. The data hold 48,000 or so distinct CDR3 sequences, with around 10% observed a single time. Sample: PBMCs. The receptors were gathered from a woman between 40 and 50 years old with HTLV-1-associated myelopathy (HAM/TSP).

This clonotype was detected a few times. This rearrangement joins TRBV21-1 to TRBJ2-1. TRBV21-1 is classified as a pseudogene. CDR3 size: 15 residues. The CDR3 loop is CASSNWESSYNEQFF. CDR3 nucleotide sequence: TGTGCCAGCAGCAACTGGGAGAGCTCCTACAATGAGCAGTTCTTC.

This clonotype was picked up many times. The J gene is TRBJ2-3, the V gene TRBV4-3; D uncertain. Germline CDR1 LGHNA, CDR2 YSLEER. V lost 4 bases and J 2 bases, leaving 13 bases between the germline ends. CDR3 length equals 15 residues. The CDR3: CASSPEARNTDTQYF. Here the CDR3 DNA reads TGCGCCAGCAGCCCCGAGGCTCGGAACACAGATACGCAGTATTTT.

This clonotype was picked up many times. The gene calls are TRBV10-3 and TRBJ2-2, with TRBD1 as a possible D gene (6 bases). Between the trimmed V and J ends, which lost 2 bases and 4 bases, there was a span of 11 bases. The CDR3 spans 15 residues. Germline V gene sequence: CDR1 ENHRY, CDR2 SYGVKD. The CDR3: CAISETGMGTGELFF. For the CDR3, the DNA is TGTGCCATCAGTGAGACAGGGATGGGCACCGGGGAGCTGTTTTTT.

This clonotype was seen at least ten times. The chain recombines TRBV12-3 or TRBV12-4 with TRBJ2-2; TRBD2 matches at 7 bases. This CDR3 spans 14 amino acids. The junction had 6 bases not matched to a gene; V was cut back by 6 bases and J by 5 bases. DNA of the CDR3: TGTGCCAGCAGGAGCGGGGCGGGGACCGGGGAGCTGTTTTTT. This encodes CASRSGAGTGELFF.

This chain uses TRBV9 with TRBJ2-1, with TRBD1 identical over 8 bases. V was pared by 3 bases and J by 9 bases, with 11 bases of the junction left unmatched. Germline values: CDR1 SGDLS, CDR2 YYNGEE. This CDR3 comprises 15 residues. The CDR3 here is CASSEGDRLCGEQFF. Written as DNA, the CDR3 is TGTGCCAGCAGCGAGGGGGACAGGTTGTGCGGTGAGCAGTTCTTC. Full variable domain (rest looked up from reference TRBV9 and TRBJ2-1): DSGVTQTPKHLITATGQRVTLRCSPRSGDLSVYWYQQSLDQGLQFLIQYYNGEERAKGNILERFSAQQFPDLHSELNLSSLELGDSALYFCASSEGDRLCGEQFFGPGTRLTVL.

This clonotype was seen at least ten times. The CDR3 protein is CASTRAQGVRVGQFF. The CDR3 DNA is TGTGCCAGCACCCGGGCACAGGGGGTCAGGGTGGGGCAGTTCTTC. V and J are TRBV6-2 or TRBV6-3 and TRBJ2-1; TRBD1 matches 8 bases. The CDR3 consists of 15 residues. V lost 7 bases, J lost 12 bases, and 17 bases stayed unmatched. CDR1 is MNHEY and CDR2 is SVGEGT in the germline V gene.

This clonotype was detected many times. The rearrangement joins TRBV5-5 to TRBJ1-6; no firm D call. In germline, CDR1 is SGHKS, CDR2 YYEKEE (reference sequence). Deletions cut 4 bases from V and 8 bases from J, with 13 bases between. The CDR3 runs to 14 residues. In DNA, the CDR3 is TGTGCCAGCAGCACTCGAAGAGTTCATTCACCCCTCCACTTT. Encoded protein: CASSTRRVHSPLHF.